Here is one TCR beta chain with its context. Its antigen is unknown. The CDR3 sequence is 14 residues long. Trimming removed 3 bases at V and 4 bases at J, with 12 bases between. Germline CDR1 MDHEN, CDR2 SYDVKM. This record comes from a study of early T cells in non-severe SARS-CoV-2 infection. On the study more broadly: Whole-blood bulk RNA, unsorted, was sequenced, and chains were unpaired. Study findings and constraints: VDJdb matching, biased toward anti-spike CD8 responses, missed private and CD4 specificities.

TCRdb reprocessed the 5' RACE reads with MiXCR, giving one entry per CDR3 protein. The sample carries approximately 100,000 distinct CDR3 sequences, approximately 16% recorded once. This receptor was taken from an adult who was a healthcare worker with PCR-confirmed SARS-CoV-2 infection or an uninfected control (not recorded which). The chain recombines TRBV28 with TRBJ1-2, with D tentatively TRBD1 (5 bases). What was sequenced was whole blood. CDR3 in DNA: TGTGCCAGCAGTTTCAGGGACCAGCTCTATGGCTACACCTTC. Its protein product is CASSFRDQLYGYTF.